The 20 T cell receptor beta chains below all came from one sample that was sequenced in a study of shared clonotypes between healthy human individuals. Produced via immunoSEQ multiplex PCR; TCRdb's table is partial and in-frame only. Of 450,000 to 500,000 clones listed, around four fifths are singletons. The specimen sequenced was PBMCs. These receptors were collected from a woman in her thirties or forties in good health. Some clones in this sample may be carry-over from other donors' samples.

The chain couples TRBV5-1 to TRBJ1-5; D call uncertain. V dropped 0 bases and J dropped 9 bases, with 13 bases sitting between them. This CDR3 is built from 14 residues. The germline CDR1 and CDR2 sequences are SGHRS and YFSETQ. The CDR3 DNA follows: TGCGCCAGCAGCTTGGGGCAGTCCGAGGCGCCCCAGCATTTT. Residues: CASSLGQSEAPQHF.

A remark on this clone: A read error may produce the germline difference seen at one junction end. The chain couples TRBV7-7 to TRBJ2-2, with D perhaps matching TRBD2 (6 bases). CDR3 length: 13 residues. From germline, CDR1 is SSHAT and CDR2 FNYEAQ (reference sequence). The CDR3 region is CASRTTAGGELFF. CDR3 in DNA: TGTGCTAGCAGGACAACAGCGGGCGGGGAGCTGTTTTTT.

This clone occurred many times. Other DNA sequences within the sample encode an identical CDR3. The V gene is TRBV7-2, the J gene TRBJ1-1; no clear D. V dropped 8 bases and J dropped 0 bases, with 10 bases sitting between them. The CDR3 runs to 13 residues. CDR1 SGHTA and CDR2 FQGNSA come from the germline V gene. DNA of the CDR3: TGTGCCAGCGCGGGAACAGTGAACACTGAAGCTTTCTTT. This encodes CASAGTVNTEAFF.

This clone has more than one count but fewer than ten. The V gene is TRBV18, the J gene TRBJ2-7; 10 nucleotides match TRBD1. V trimming: 3 bases; J trimming: 6 bases; junction bases outside the gene matches: 14. Germline V gives CDR1 KGHSH, CDR2 LQKENI. The CDR3 is 17 amino acids. CDR3 sequence reads: CASSPLAVGQGLGEQYF. The CDR3 region has the DNA TGTGCCAGCTCACCGCTAGCCGTGGGACAGGGGTTGGGCGAGCAGTACTTC.

The V and J genes are TRBV7-2 and TRBJ1-4, with 8 nucleotides matching TRBD1. Germline CDR1 SGHTA, CDR2 FQGNSA. This CDR3 contains 16 residues. The trim removed 5 bases at V and 0 bases at J, leaving 5 bases unmatched. This CDR3 is CASSTAGGSTNEKLFF. The CDR3 coding sequence is TGTGCCAGCAGCACAGCAGGGGGCTCAACTAATGAAAAACTGTTTTTT.

Remarks on this clone: One end of the junction is discordant with germline, which a read error may explain. Other DNA sequences in this sample translate to the same CDR3. The rearrangement joins TRBV6-1 to TRBJ2-6, with D perhaps being TRBD1 or TRBD2 (5 bases each). The CDR3 contains 16 residues. The V gene's germline CDR1 is MNHNS and CDR2 SASEGT. This CDR3 reads CASSELDFSGANVLTF. CDR3 coding DNA: TGTGCCAGCAGTGAATTGGACTTTTCTGGGGCCAACGTCCTGACCTTC.

For this clone: The identical CDR3 is also encoded by other nucleotide sequences in the sample. The chain joins TRBV6-1 to TRBJ2-7, with 11 bases identical to TRBD2. This CDR3 spans 14 amino acids. Germline CDR1 is MNHNS and CDR2 is SASEGT. The ends lost 4 bases at V and 3 bases at J; junction bases unmatched: 2. The CDR3 reads CASSVLAGDYEQYF. The DNA for the CDR3 is TGTGCCAGCAGTGTACTAGCGGGGGACTACGAGCAGTACTTC.

CDR3 protein: CASGGEGTTGELFF. The CDR3 nucleotides are TGTGCATCTGGGGGGGAGGGGACCACCGGGGAGCTGTTTTTT. The V call is TRBV6-5, the J call TRBJ2-2, with TRBD2 matching 7 bases. The CDR3 totals 14 residues. Germline CDR1 reads MNHEY; CDR2 reads SVGAGI.

This clone has just a few counts. The chain uses TRBV9 and TRBJ1-2; 7 bases agree with TRBD1. V trimming: 4 bases; J trimming: 4 bases; junction bases outside the gene matches: 10. The V gene's germline CDR1 is SGDLS and CDR2 YYNGEE. This CDR3 spans 15 amino acids. CDR3 protein: CASSPRQGRVYGYTF. The CDR3 coding sequence is TGTGCCAGCAGCCCCCGACAGGGACGGGTCTATGGCTACACCTTC.

The chain carries TRBV19 and TRBJ2-7; D not certain. V was pared by 3 bases and J by 4 bases, with 13 bases between. The CDR3 extends over 14 amino acids. CDR1 is LNHDA and CDR2 is SQIVND in the germline V gene (reference sequence). CDR3 sequence (DNA): TGTGCCAGTAGTATTCGCCTGGCTAATTACGAGCAGTACTTC. Amino acids: CASSIRLANYEQYF.

The chain joins TRBV19 to TRBJ2-1, with no clear D. The CDR3 loop spans 14 amino acids. Per the germline V gene, CDR1 is LNHDA and CDR2 is SQIVND (reference sequence). V lost 3 bases and J lost 6, with 12 bases in between. The CDR3 DNA reads TGTGCCAGTAGTATGGAGTCGTGGGGCAATGAGCAGTTCTTC. Translated, it gives CASSMESWGNEQFF.

This clone appeared once. The chain employs TRBV6-5 and TRBJ2-1; 7 bases are a match to TRBD2. Trimming removed 5 bases from V and 9 bases from J; junction bases left unmatched: 4. The CDR3 runs to 12 residues. Germline V gene data show CDR1 as MNHEY and CDR2 as SVGAGI. CDR3 loop: CASSTGGGEQFF. In DNA form, the CDR3 reads TGTGCCAGCAGTACGGGAGGCGGTGAGCAGTTCTTC.

V gene TRBV5-5 combines with J gene TRBJ2-1, with unresolved D. Trimming cost V 4 bases and J 9 bases, with 8 bases left between them. The CDR3 runs 11 residues. CDR1 SGHKS and CDR2 YYEKEE come from the germline V gene (reference sequence). Here the CDR3 DNA reads TGTGCCAGCAGCCTACACGGTGAGCAGTTCTTC. This codes for CASSLHGEQFF. Using reference TRBV5-5 and TRBJ2-1 for the parts outside the CDR3, the full variable domain is DAGVTQSPTHLIKTRGQQVTLRCSPISGHKSVSWYQQVLGQGPQFIFQYYEKEERGRGNFPDRFSARQFPNYSSELNVNALLLGDSALYLCASSLHGEQFFGPGTRLTVL.

The chain combines TRBV28 with TRBJ2-4; TRBD1 matches at 8 bases. Losses at the gene ends were 6 bases for V and 4 bases for J; bases not matched to a gene: 2. CDR3 length: 13 residues. Germline CDR1 MDHEN, CDR2 SYDVKM. Written as DNA, the CDR3 is TGTGCCAGCAGCTGGGACAGGAAAAACATTCAGTACTTC. It translates to CASSWDRKNIQYF. The full variable domain, with the rest looked up from reference TRBV28 and TRBJ2-4, is DVKVTQSSRYLVKRTGEKVFLECVQDMDHENMFWYRQDPGLGLRLIYFSYDVKMKEKGDIPEGYSVSREKKERFSLILESASTNQTSMYLCASSWDRKNIQYFGAGTRLSVL.

V is TRBV4-2 and J is TRBJ2-7; the match to TRBD2 covers 10 bases. V gave up 5 bases and J gave up 2 bases; unmatched junction bases: 6. Germline CDR1 LGHNA, CDR2 YNFKEQ. CDR3 length equals 15 residues. The DNA for the CDR3 is TGTGCCAGCAGCGAGACGGGGACTAGCGCCTACGAGCAGTACTTC. Amino acid sequence: CASSETGTSAYEQYF.

The V and J genes are TRBV19 and TRBJ1-5, with TRBD1 matching 8 bases. This CDR3 region has 13 residues. Looked up from germline, CDR1 is LNHDA and CDR2 is SQIVND (reference sequence). V trimming: 11 bases; J trimming: 7 bases; junction bases outside the gene matches: 10. The chain's CDR3 is CAGSWTGNQPQHF. The DNA of the CDR3 is TGTGCCGGATCCTGGACAGGGAACCAGCCCCAGCATTTT.

This sequence joins TRBV5-1 and TRBJ1-2, with TRBD1 matching over 8 bases. Germline assignment: CDR1 SGHRS and CDR2 YFSETQ. Trimming at V came to 0 bases and at J to 4 bases, leaving 5 bases not matched to a gene. CDR3 length: 15 amino acids. The CDR3 here is CASSLDGTGPYGYTF. In DNA, the CDR3 is TGCGCCAGCAGCTTGGATGGGACAGGTCCCTATGGCTACACCTTC.

The chain links TRBV5-1 to TRBJ1-5, with D possibly TRBD1 on 6 matching bases. The V end lost 0 bases, the J end lost 3 bases, and 13 bases lay between the germline ends. Per germline, CDR1 SGHRS and CDR2 YFSETQ. The CDR3 sequence is 16 residues long. The CDR3 spells CASSLGTGLNNQPQHF. CDR3 in DNA: TGCGCCAGCAGCTTGGGTACAGGGCTAAACAATCAGCCCCAGCATTTT. Drawing the rest from reference TRBV5-1 and TRBJ1-5, the complete variable domain is KAGVTQTPRYLIKTRGQQVTLSCSPISGHRSVSWYQQTPGQGLQFLFEYFSETQRNKGNFPGRFSGRQFSNSRSEMNVSTLELGDSALYLCASSLGTGLNNQPQHFGDGTRLSIL.

CDR3 bases: TGTGCCAGCAGCGGAGAAGCGGGGAACTCCTACGAGCAGTACTTC. Translating it yields CASSGEAGNSYEQYF. The chain has TRBV6-4 and TRBJ2-7; TRBD2 matches 7 bases. Germline V gives CDR1 MRHNA, CDR2 SNTAGT. The CDR3 has 15 residues. V trimming: 6 bases; J trimming: 0 bases; junction bases outside the gene matches: 8.

A word on this clone: A clone one base away is much larger, so this may be a read error. At the DNA level, this CDR3 is encoded by other sequences in the same sample as well. The chain recombines TRBV15 with TRBJ2-5; D assignment may be TRBD1 or TRBD2 (5 bases each). CDR1 is LNHNV and CDR2 is YYDKDF in the germline V gene (reference sequence). This CDR3 region has 13 residues. Trimming took off 2 bases at V and 5 bases at J, with 9 bases between the two ends. The CDR3: CATSRQGGETQYF. The CDR3 coding sequence is TGTGCCACCAGCAGACAGGGCGGGGAGACCCAGTACTTC.